Each of the 23 T cell receptor beta chains below was sequenced from the same sample in a study of early T cells in non-severe SARS-CoV-2 infection. Each CDR3 protein gets one entry after TCRdb re-called the 5' RACE reads with MiXCR. The repertoire consists of tens of thousands of distinct CDR3 sequences, with 6% to 6.5% occurring once and the leading ten covering roughly an eighth. Sequencing input: whole blood. The receptors stem from an adult who was a healthcare worker with PCR-confirmed SARS-CoV-2 infection or an uninfected control (not recorded which).

The sample holds a few counts of this clonotype. This rearrangement joins TRBV2 to TRBJ2-3; D is perhaps TRBD2 (5 bases). Germline CDR1 is SNHLY and CDR2 is FYNNEI. V was shortened by 7 bases and J by 0 bases, with 14 bases between the two germline ends. The CDR3 covers 15 residues. The CDR3 coding sequence is TGTGCCAGCACCCCCGGTCCGGGAAGCACAGATACGCAGTATTTT. As protein: CASTPGPGSTDTQYF.

The chain carries TRBV5-6 and TRBJ2-7; D not certain. V dropped 1 base and J dropped 0 bases, with 5 bases sitting between them. Germline lookup yields CDR1 SGHDT and CDR2 YYEEEE. The CDR3 spans 13 residues. Here the CDR3 DNA reads TGTGCCAGCAGCTTGCCGGCCTCCTACGAGCAGTACTTC. Its protein is CASSLPASYEQYF.

This clonotype was counted at least ten times. The chain has TRBV29-1 and TRBJ2-7, with 7 nucleotides matching TRBD1. This CDR3 contains 13 residues. V was clipped by 6 bases and J by 5 bases; unmatched bases: 10. Germline lookup yields CDR1 SQVTM and CDR2 ANQGSEA. DNA of the CDR3: TGCAGCGTACGACAGGGATTCAACCACGAGCAGTACTTC. Translating gives CSVRQGFNHEQYF.

This clonotype was observed a few times. The chain combines TRBV5-1 with TRBJ2-7; maybe TRBD2 (6 bases). CDR3 length equals 16 residues. Germline V lookup: CDR1 SGHRS, CDR2 YFSETQ. The V end was cut by 4 bases, the J end by 2 bases, with 19 bases between. In nucleotides, the CDR3 is TGCGCCAGCAGCCCGGTGGGGGGTATCGGGGCCTACGAGCAGTACTTC. Protein product: CASSPVGGIGAYEQYF. The full variable domain, its missing parts supplied by reference TRBV5-1 and TRBJ2-7, is KAGVTQTPRYLIKTRGQQVTLSCSPISGHRSVSWYQQTPGQGLQFLFEYFSETQRNKGNFPGRFSGRQFSNSRSEMNVSTLELGDSALYLCASSPVGGIGAYEQYFGPGTRLTVT.

This clonotype was recorded many times. CDR3 DNA: TGCAGTGCCCTGGGACTCGCGAGCTCCTATAATTCACCCCTCCACTTT. Its protein product is CSALGLASSYNSPLHF. J is TRBJ1-6 and V is TRBV20-1, with D possibly TRBD1 on 5 matching bases. Germline CDR1 and CDR2: DFQATT and SNEGSKA (reference sequence). The CDR3 sequence is 16 residues long. Trimming took 6 bases from V and 0 from J, leaving 15 bases between them.

This clonotype was observed many times. CDR3 bases: TGCAGCGTGCTACAGGGGCTCGAGCAGTACTTC. Protein: CSVLQGLEQYF. The V call is TRBV29-1, the J call TRBJ2-7; 7 nucleotides agree with TRBD1. The V and J ends lost 6 bases and 6 bases, in that order; junction bases with no gene match: 5. CDR3 length: 11 amino acids. Germline assignment: CDR1 SQVTM and CDR2 ANQGSEA.

For this clonotype: This may stem from a read error, because a much larger clone lies one nucleotide away. V and J are TRBV7-2 and TRBJ2-7; possible D gene TRBD2, 6 bases. Germline assignment: CDR1 SGHTA and CDR2 FQGNSA. V was clipped by 5 bases and J by 3 bases, with 11 bases between them. The CDR3 length is 13 residues. For the CDR3, the DNA is TGTGCCAGCAGCCGACGGGGGATCTACGAGCAGTACTTC. Encoded protein: CASSRRGIYEQYF.

Concerning this clonotype itself: A clone one base away is much larger, so this may be a read error. The chain combines TRBV5-6 with TRBJ2-3; D gene ambiguous. The CDR3 has 13 amino acids. Per germline, CDR1 SGHDT and CDR2 YYEEEE. CDR3 loop: CVSSLTVTDTQYF. The CDR3 DNA reads as TGTGTCAGCAGCTTGACCGTGACAGATACGCAGTATTTT.

A few counts support this clonotype. CDR3 sequence (DNA): TGTGCCAGCAGCTTATCCGGCGAGCAGTACTTC. Protein: CASSLSGEQYF. The chain recombines TRBV7-9 with TRBJ2-7, with D unresolved. Germline V gene data show CDR1 as SEHNR and CDR2 as FQNEAQ (reference sequence). The V gene lost 2 bases and the J gene lost 6 bases, with 5 bases spanning the gap. There are 11 residues in the CDR3.

This clonotype appeared a few times. The gene calls are TRBV5-1 and TRBJ2-2; D is possibly TRBD1 (6 bases). The V and J ends lost 4 bases and 1 base respectively, with 8 bases between them. In germline, CDR1 is SGHRS, CDR2 YFSETQ. The CDR3 is 14 residues long. The CDR3 DNA follows: TGCGCCAGCAGCCAGGGACAGAACACCGGGGAGCTGTTTTTT. Amino acids: CASSQGQNTGELFF. Complete variable domain (other parts from reference TRBV5-1 and TRBJ2-2): KAGVTQTPRYLIKTRGQQVTLSCSPISGHRSVSWYQQTPGQGLQFLFEYFSETQRNKGNFPGRFSGRQFSNSRSEMNVSTLELGDSALYLCASSQGQNTGELFFGEGSRLTVL.

This clonotype was observed at least ten times. The rearrangement joins TRBV5-1 to TRBJ1-1; 7 bases match TRBD1. J lost 5 bases, V lost 1 base, and 5 bases had no gene match. Germline V gives CDR1 SGHRS, CDR2 YFSETQ. The CDR3 runs 14 residues. This CDR3 is CASSLTGAETEAFF. As DNA, the CDR3 is TGCGCCAGCAGCTTGACAGGGGCTGAAACTGAAGCTTTCTTT. Supplemented by reference TRBV5-1 and TRBJ1-1, the full variable domain reads KAGVTQTPRYLIKTRGQQVTLSCSPISGHRSVSWYQQTPGQGLQFLFEYFSETQRNKGNFPGRFSGRQFSNSRSEMNVSTLELGDSALYLCASSLTGAETEAFFGQGTRLTVV.

V usage is TRBV27 and J usage is TRBJ1-5, with D unresolved. The V and J ends lost 0 bases and 4 bases respectively, with 4 bases between them. This CDR3 comprises 13 residues. CDR1 and CDR2 from the germline V gene are MNHEY and SMNVEV (reference sequence). The CDR3 DNA reads as TGTGCCAGCAGTTTATCCGGGAATCAGCCCCAGCATTTT. It is translated as CASSLSGNQPQHF.

This clonotype was seen many times. CDR3 nucleotide sequence: TGTGCCAGCAGTTTACATCAGGGGACCTATGGCTACACCTTC. The encoded protein is CASSLHQGTYGYTF. The chain links TRBV28 to TRBJ1-2; weak D call: TRBD1 (6 bases). The CDR3 has 14 residues. Germline V gene data show CDR1 as MDHEN and CDR2 as SYDVKM. Trimming shortened V by 2 bases and J by 4 bases, and 11 bases separated the two germline ends.

CDR3 region: CASMVWGDTEAFF. The CDR3 DNA sequence: TGTGCCAGCATGGTTTGGGGGGACACTGAAGCTTTCTTT. The V call is TRBV5-4, the J call TRBJ1-1, with a weak D call TRBD1 (5 bases). This CDR3 comprises 13 residues. Per germline, CDR1 SGHNT and CDR2 YYREEE (reference sequence). Trimming pared 6 bases from V and 3 bases from J, leaving 12 bases between.

This clonotype was seen at least ten times. This chain joins TRBV18 and TRBJ2-6, with D possibly being TRBD1 (6 bases). Germline CDR1 reads KGHSH; CDR2 reads LQKENI. CDR3 length: 19 amino acids. With 6 bases removed from V and 0 bases from J, the gap between germline ends came to 21 bases. The CDR3 coding sequence is TGTGCCAGCTCGAACCCCAGGACAGAGAGGGTCTCTGGGGCCAACGTCCTGACTTTC. It specifies CASSNPRTERVSGANVLTF.

The table lists this clonotype with a few counts. This chain links TRBV3-1 with TRBJ2-7, with 12 positions matching TRBD2. Germline CDR1 reads LGHDT; CDR2 reads YNNKEL (reference sequence). The CDR3 is 15 residues long. V gave up 5 bases and J gave up 1 base; unmatched junction bases: 3. The CDR3 bases are TGTGCCAGCAGCAGACTAGCGGGGGTTTCCTACGAGCAGTACTTC. It codes for CASSRLAGVSYEQYF.

The chain has TRBV15 and TRBJ1-1; TRBD1 might be the D (5 bases). V was pared by 8 bases and J by 4 bases, with 17 bases between. The CDR3 loop spans 14 amino acids. From germline, CDR1 is LNHNV and CDR2 YYDKDF (reference sequence). This chain's CDR3 is CATHPGGGGTEAFF. DNA for the CDR3: TGTGCCACCCACCCTGGGGGGGGAGGCACTGAAGCTTTCTTT.

CDR3 sequence: CATSRDRAGGDNEQFF. The CDR3 bases are TGTGCCACCAGCAGAGATAGGGCAGGGGGGGACAATGAGCAGTTCTTC. The chain is built from TRBV15 and TRBJ2-1; perhaps D is TRBD1 or TRBD2 (7 bases each). Germline V lookup: CDR1 LNHNV, CDR2 YYDKDF (reference sequence). V was pared by 0 bases and J by 5 bases, with 14 bases between. This CDR3 is 16 amino acids long.

At least ten counts were recorded for this clonotype. This chain links TRBV20-1 with TRBJ2-1; 13 bases line up with TRBD2. With V trimmed by 5 bases and J by 9 bases, 7 bases remained unmatched. From germline, CDR1 is DFQATT and CDR2 SNEGSKA (reference sequence). The CDR3 contains 14 residues. CDR3 coding DNA: TGCAGTGCTGCTACGGGACTAGCGGGGACTGAGCAGTTCTTC. It codes for CSAATGLAGTEQFF.

This clonotype was counted between two and nine times. The V and J genes are TRBV29-1 and TRBJ2-6; D is undetermined. From germline, CDR1 is SQVTM and CDR2 ANQGSEA. Trimming stripped 4 bases from V and 2 bases from J, with 6 bases between. The CDR3 extends over 13 amino acids. The CDR3 region has the DNA TGCAGCGTTGTACCGGCTGGGGCCAACGTCCTGACTTTC. Residues: CSVVPAGANVLTF.

The table lists this clonotype with many counts. This chain links TRBV6-1 with TRBJ2-1, with 12 bases fitting TRBD2. Germline V gene data show CDR1 as MNHNS and CDR2 as SASEGT. J lost 8 bases, V lost 4 bases, and 6 bases had no gene match. The CDR3 totals 15 residues. This chain's CDR3 is CASSGTSGGRDEQFF. The CDR3 DNA is TGTGCCAGCAGTGGAACTAGCGGGGGGCGGGATGAGCAGTTCTTC.

The rearrangement joins TRBV5-4 to TRBJ2-2, with no clear D. The CDR3 runs to 14 residues. The germline V gene has CDR1 SGHNT and CDR2 YYREEE (reference sequence). The V end was cut by 1 base, the J end by 1 base, with 5 bases between. CDR3 DNA sequence: TGTGCCAGCAGCTTGTCAGAGAACACCGGGGAGCTGTTTTTT. Residues: CASSLSENTGELFF.

The chain joins TRBV5-1 to TRBJ2-5, with TRBD2 matching over 11 bases. This CDR3 contains 16 residues. Germline V gene lookup returns CDR1 SGHRS and CDR2 YFSETQ. V lost 2 bases, J lost 2 bases, and 5 bases stayed unmatched. CDR3 sequence reads: CASSLQLAGAQETQYF. The CDR3 region has the DNA TGCGCCAGCAGCTTACAACTAGCGGGGGCTCAAGAGACCCAGTACTTC.